Given below is one T cell receptor beta chain in context. Its antigen remains undetermined. Per-base quality was not reported, and no clone a single base away is much larger than it. The CDR3, from cysteine to phenylalanine, totals 13 residues. The CDR3 DNA has 39 bases and is translated from base 1. Here V drops 5 bases and J drops 8 bases, and the junction holds 4 bases not matched to any gene. CDR1 and CDR2, per the germline V gene, are SGHNT and YENEEA. The data are from a study of T cell responses to AZD1222 COVID-19 vaccine (dated by TCRdb to the early 2020s). Turning to the overall study: AZD1222 recipients given second doses at about 4 weeks or at about 12 weeks were pooled, since spike-specific TCR depth and breadth were not found to differ between the two schedules. Enrollment into the trials was organized by age into subgroups of 18-55, 56-69 and 70-plus years, and those subgroups contained about 160, 30 and 59 TCR-sequenced participants, respectively. A total of 240 or so trial participants underwent TCR sequencing, of whom 207 had received two doses of AZD1222 and around 25 had received two doses of the MenACWY control vaccine. Results and caveats for the whole study, not just this receptor: Nearly half of unique spike-specific TCRs reportedly recognized epitopes outside regions mutated in the B.1.351 and B.1.1.7 variants. Only five to seven AZD1222 recipients were SARS-CoV-2 seropositive at baseline, limiting conclusions about previously exposed vaccinees. After two AZD1222 doses, both the breadth and the depth of spike-specific TCRs were significantly higher than at day 0 and than in MenACWY recipients. Because no day 14 peak-response samples were available, the repertoires could be characterized only after the peak T cell response. In the small 56-69-year group, the increase in depth fell short of significance, most likely because of low power. Participants were mostly white British and included more females than males, and it was suggested by the authors that clonal diversity may have been underestimated. The vaccine-associated CD4 TCRs covered the entire spike protein, and the dominant responses fell in regions 160-218 and 743-854.

The time point label, read with the paper, signifies: baseline before first vaccination. Vaccinee samples were obtained from the UK trials COV001 and COV002, which included a single-blind randomized controlled phase 2/3 trial of AZD1222 (ChAdOx1 nCoV-19) in healthy adults. For TCRbeta chain sequencing, PBMC samples from trial participants were taken at day 0 and at day 28 after the second dose. The CDR3 regions of human TCRbeta chains were analyzed by immunosequencing. On the authors' methods: TCRs in the repertoires were matched against a reference library of SARS-CoV-2-specific TCRs that had been generated with the MIRA antigen-specificity platform. Breadth meant the fraction of unique TCRs that were SARS-CoV-2-associated, whereas depth meant the fraction of total T cells that were SARS-CoV-2-associated. Using the MIRA data, each spike-specific TCR was mapped to the spike region that the TCR reacts to and placed in a CD4 or CD8 class. Log10-transformed breadth and depth values were compared by one-way ANOVA with Sidak's multiple comparisons tests. TCRdb stores this immuneACCESS table with in-frame sequences only. Part of the clones is absent; in the studies checked, under half of the shortfall reflects unresolved V genes, and no reason is known for the rest. The V and J calls and clone size were taken over from that table, and D and trimming were inferred from the DNA. The sample yields 100,000 to 150,000 clones; roughly nine tenths were counted once. The ten largest clonotypes hold under 2% of the sample.

The sequence came from an adult in good health. The sequence links TRBV11-3 to TRBJ2-2, and 8 junctional nucleotides match TRBD2. The material sequenced was peripheral blood, taken on day 0 of AZD1222 vaccination. In nucleotides, the sequence is TGTGCCAGCAGCCTTAGCGGGATTGGGGAGCTGTTTTTT. Its translation is CASSLSGIGELFF.